This paragraph covers one T cell receptor (beta chain) sequence. This record comes from a study of blood T cell repertoires in COVID-19. Enrollment of patients from Seattle took place during active infection, with longitudinal follow-up. The CDR3 contains 16 residues. CDR1 and CDR2 from the germline V gene are MNHNY and SVGAGI (reference sequence). V lost 10 bases and J lost 2; bases outside the gene matches: 11. In the authors' methods: By means of reference gene primer amplification, nucleated cell counts were estimated. TCRdb's copy holds only in-frame clones and misses some; the assay was immunoSEQ multiplex PCR. The D gene and trimming were derived from the DNA, and the V and J assignments and clone size from that table. The repertoire holds approximately 140,000 clones, approximately 90% seen once, with 13% in the top ten.

V gene TRBV6-6 combines with J gene TRBJ2-6, with 7 positions matching TRBD1. The sequencing input was peripheral blood. This receptor was identified in a man younger than 30 with COVID-19, enrolled during active disease. The DNA for the CDR3 is TGTGCCACCCAACAGGGGTCTATAACTGGGGCCAACGTCCTGACTTTC. Translating gives CATQQGSITGANVLTF.